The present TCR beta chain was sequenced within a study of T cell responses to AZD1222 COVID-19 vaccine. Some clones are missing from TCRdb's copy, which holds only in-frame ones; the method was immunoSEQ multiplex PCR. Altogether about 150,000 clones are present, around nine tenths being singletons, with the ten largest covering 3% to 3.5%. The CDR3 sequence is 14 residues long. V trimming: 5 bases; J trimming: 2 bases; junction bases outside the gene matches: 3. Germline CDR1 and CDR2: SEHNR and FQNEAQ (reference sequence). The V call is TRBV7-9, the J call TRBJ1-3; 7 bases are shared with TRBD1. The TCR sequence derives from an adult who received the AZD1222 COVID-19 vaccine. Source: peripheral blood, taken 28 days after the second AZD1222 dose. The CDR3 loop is CASSLDRAGNTIYF. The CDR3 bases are TGTGCCAGCAGCCTAGACAGGGCTGGAAACACCATATATTTT. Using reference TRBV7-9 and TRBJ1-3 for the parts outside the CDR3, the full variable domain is DTGVSQNPRHKITKRGQNVTFRCDPISEHNRLYWYRQTLGQGPEFLTYFQNEAQLEKSRLLSDRFSAERPKGSFSTLEIQRTEQGDSAMYLCASSLDRAGNTIYFGEGSWLTVV.